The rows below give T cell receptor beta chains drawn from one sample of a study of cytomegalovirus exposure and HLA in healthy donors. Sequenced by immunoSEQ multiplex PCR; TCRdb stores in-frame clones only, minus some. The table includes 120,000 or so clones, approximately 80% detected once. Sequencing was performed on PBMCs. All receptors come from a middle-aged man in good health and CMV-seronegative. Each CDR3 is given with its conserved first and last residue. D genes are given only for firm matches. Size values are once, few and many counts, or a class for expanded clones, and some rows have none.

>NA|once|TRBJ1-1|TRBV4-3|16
TGCGCCAGCAGCCAAGATCAGGGGCTCGGTATTACTGAAGCTTTCTTT
CASSQDQGLGITEAFF
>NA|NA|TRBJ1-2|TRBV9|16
TGTGCCAGCAGCGTATCAGCAGGAATCATGAACTATGGCTACACCTTC
CASSVSAGIMNYGYTF
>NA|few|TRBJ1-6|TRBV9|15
TGTGCCAGCAGCCCCGAGGCGAGCTATAATTCACCCCTCCACTTT
CASSPEASYNSPLHF
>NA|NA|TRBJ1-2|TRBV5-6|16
TGTGCCAGCAGCTTGGCCCCCGGACCGGGAGGTTATGGCTACACCTTC
CASSLAPGPGGYGYTF
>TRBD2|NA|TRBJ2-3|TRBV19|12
TGTGCCACGGGGGGTTTCACAGATACGCAGTATTTT
CATGGFTDTQYF
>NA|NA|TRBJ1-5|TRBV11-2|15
TGTGCCAGCAGCCCATCGGGAAGTAGCAATCAGCCCCAGCATTTT
CASSPSGSSNQPQHF
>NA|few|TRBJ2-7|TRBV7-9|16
TGTGCCAGCAGCTACCCGGACAGTGGGAACTCCTACGAGCAGTACTTC
CASSYPDSGNSYEQYF
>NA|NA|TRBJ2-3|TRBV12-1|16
TGTGCCAGCAGCTCACGGACTAGGAGGGGCACAGATACGCAGTATTTT
CASSSRTRRGTDTQYF
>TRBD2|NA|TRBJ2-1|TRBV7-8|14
TGTGCCAGCAGCTTAGATGGACTAGCGGGAGAGCAGTTCTTC
CASSLDGLAGEQFF
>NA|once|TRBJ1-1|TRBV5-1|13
TGCGCCAGCAGCTTGACACAGGACACTGAAGCTTTCTTT
CASSLTQDTEAFF
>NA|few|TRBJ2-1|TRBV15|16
TGTGCCACCAGCACCCCCCGGGAGTCCGGCCACAATGAGCAGTTCTTC
CATSTPRESGHNEQFF
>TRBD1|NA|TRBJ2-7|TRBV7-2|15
TGTGCCAGCAGCTCGACAGGGCTAGGCTCCTACGAGCAGTACTTC
CASSSTGLGSYEQYF
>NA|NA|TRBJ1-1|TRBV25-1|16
TGTGCCAGCAGCCGGGGGGGAGGGGCGGGGAACACTGAAGCTTTCTTT
CASSRGGGAGNTEAFF
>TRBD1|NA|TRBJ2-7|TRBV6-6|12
TGTGCCAGCGGGGGACAGAATTACGAGCAGTACTTC
CASGGQNYEQYF
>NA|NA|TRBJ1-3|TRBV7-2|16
TGTGCCAGCAGCTTAGATGGGCGGGAATCTGGAAACACCATATATTTT
CASSLDGRESGNTIYF
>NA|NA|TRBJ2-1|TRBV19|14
TGTGCCACGGAGGGGAGAAGCTCCTACAATGAGCAGTTCTTC
CATEGRSSYNEQFF
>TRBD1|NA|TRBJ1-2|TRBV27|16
TGTGCCAGCAGTTCAGCACCCGGACAGGGTGTGCTTGGCTACACCTTC
CASSSAPGQGVLGYTF
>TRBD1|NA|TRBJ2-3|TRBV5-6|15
TGTGCCAGCAGCTTAGGACAGGGGGCTGGTGATACGCAGTATTTT
CASSLGQGAGDTQYF
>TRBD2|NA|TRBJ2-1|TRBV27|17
TGTGCCAGCAGTTCCGAGGCTAGCGGGAGGGTATACAATGAGCAGTTCTTC
CASSSEASGRVYNEQFF
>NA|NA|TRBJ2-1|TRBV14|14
TGTGCCAGCAGCCACTTGACACAGTACAATGAGCAGTTCTTC
CASSHLTQYNEQFF
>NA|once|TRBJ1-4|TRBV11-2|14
TGTGCCAGCAGCTTACGGGGGTTACAGGAAAAACTGTTTTTT
CASSLRGLQEKLFF
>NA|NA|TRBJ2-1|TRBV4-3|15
TGCGCCAGCAGCCTTGGGGGGATACCCTACAATGAGCAGTTCTTC
CASSLGGIPYNEQFF
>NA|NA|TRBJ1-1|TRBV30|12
TGTGCCTGGAGGAAAAGGGGTGGTAAAGCTTTCTTT
CAWRKRGGKAFF
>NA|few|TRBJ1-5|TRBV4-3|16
TGCGCCAGCAGCCCCTGTACCCTTTTCAGGAATCAGCCCCAGCATTTT
CASSPCTLFRNQPQHF
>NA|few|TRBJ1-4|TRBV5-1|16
TGCGCCAGCAGCCTCGGGGACTTTGCAACTAATGAAAAACTGTTTTTT
CASSLGDFATNEKLFF
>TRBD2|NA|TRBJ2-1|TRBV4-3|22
TGCGCCAGCAGCCAAGATCTAAACCGAGGACTAGCGGGGGGGCCGCTGGTCGATGAGCAGTTCTTC
CASSQDLNRGLAGGPLVDEQFF
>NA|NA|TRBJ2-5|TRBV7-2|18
TGTGCCAGCAGCACCCGCCGGGACTCTTTCGGTACGCAAGAGACCCAGTACTTC
CASSTRRDSFGTQETQYF
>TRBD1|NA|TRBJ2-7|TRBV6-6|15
TGTGCCAGCAGCGATACCGGGACAGGGCTGGCCGAGCAGTACTTC
CASSDTGTGLAEQYF
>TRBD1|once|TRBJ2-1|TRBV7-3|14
TGTGCCAGCAGCTTAGAGGGCTTCAGGGGGGAGCAGTTCTTC
CASSLEGFRGEQFF
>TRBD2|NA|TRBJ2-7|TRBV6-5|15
TGTGCCAGCAGGGCAATGGCTGGAGCGGGAGAGGTGCAGTACTTC
CASRAMAGAGEVQYF
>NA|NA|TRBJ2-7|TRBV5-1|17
TGCGCCAGCAGCCCAATTAGAGGACAGGCCAAGCGGGACGAGCAGTACTTC
CASSPIRGQAKRDEQYF
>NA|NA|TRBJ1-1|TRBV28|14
TGTGCCAGCAGTTTGCCCGGGACATTCACTGAAGCTTTCTTT
CASSLPGTFTEAFF
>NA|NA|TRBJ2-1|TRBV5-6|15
TGTGCCAGCAGCGATACATACCGCTCCTACAATGAGCAGTTCTTC
CASSDTYRSYNEQFF
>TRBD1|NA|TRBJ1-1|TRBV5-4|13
TGTGCCAGCAGCCAGGGGGTGAACACTGAAGCTTTCTTT
CASSQGVNTEAFF
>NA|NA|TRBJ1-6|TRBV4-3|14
TGCGCCAGCAGCCAACAGGGGTATAATTCACCCCTCCACTTT
CASSQQGYNSPLHF